A single sample is the source of the 4 T cell receptor beta chains below, sequenced in a study of blood T cell repertoires in COVID-19. TCRdb keeps only in-frame clones here, not all; method: immunoSEQ multiplex PCR. The sample yields 30,000 to 45,000 clones, roughly 88% seen once. The material sequenced was peripheral blood. The receptor source for this set is a man in his 70s with active COVID-19.

The chain uses TRBV19 and TRBJ2-5; 10 bases align to TRBD1. J was trimmed by 5 bases and V by 6 bases; bases with no gene match: 3. CDR1 and CDR2 from the germline V gene are LNHDA and SQIVND (reference sequence). The CDR3 totals 13 residues. The DNA for the CDR3 is TGTGCCAGTAGGACAGGGGGCTCGGAGACCCAGTACTTC. Amino acids: CASRTGGSETQYF. Looking up the rest from reference TRBV19 and TRBJ2-5 gives the full variable domain: DGGITQSPKYLFRKEGQNVTLSCEQNLNHDAMYWYRQDPGQGLRLIYYSQIVNDFQKGDIAEGYSVSREKKESFPLTVTSAQKNPTAFYLCASRTGGSETQYFGPGTRLLVL.

This clone turned up a few times. The chain has TRBV19 and TRBJ2-7; TRBD2 matches at 8 bases. The CDR3 contains 15 residues. The ends lost 6 bases at V and 1 base at J; junction bases unmatched: 8. CDR1 and CDR2 (germline): LNHDA, SQIVND (reference sequence). The CDR3 DNA sequence: TGTGCCAGTAGAGATGCCGGGACTAGATCCTACGAGCAGTACTTC. Translating it yields CASRDAGTRSYEQYF. The full variable domain, with the rest looked up from reference TRBV19 and TRBJ2-7, is DGGITQSPKYLFRKEGQNVTLSCEQNLNHDAMYWYRQDPGQGLRLIYYSQIVNDFQKGDIAEGYSVSREKKESFPLTVTSAQKNPTAFYLCASRDAGTRSYEQYFGPGTRLTVT.

The chain uses TRBV7-8 and TRBJ1-2; a weak D match, TRBD1 (5 bases). Germline V gene sequence: CDR1 SGHVS, CDR2 FQNEAQ. CDR3 length: 13 residues. Between the trimmed V and J ends, which lost 2 bases and 8 bases, there was a span of 12 bases. CDR3 protein: CASSLLRQGGYTF. The DNA for the CDR3 is TGTGCCAGCAGCTTACTCCGGCAGGGAGGCTACACCTTC.

The chain is built from TRBV18 and TRBJ2-7; D ambiguous. Germline lookup yields CDR1 KGHSH and CDR2 LQKENI. V lost 5 bases and J 2 bases, leaving 10 bases between the germline ends. This CDR3 is 13 amino acids long. The CDR3: CASSNTLAYEQYF. The CDR3 DNA is TGTGCCAGCTCAAACACTCTAGCCTACGAGCAGTACTTC. Full variable domain (missing parts from reference TRBV18 and TRBJ2-7): NAGVMQNPRHLVRRRGQEARLRCSPMKGHSHVYWYRQLPEEGLKFMVYLQKENIIDESGMPKERFSAEFPKEGPSILRIQQVVRGDSAAYFCASSNTLAYEQYFGPGTRLTVT.